The 29 T cell receptor beta chains below all came from one sample that was sequenced in a study of T cell responses to AZD1222 COVID-19 vaccine. Only in-frame clones appear in the TCRdb table, and some are missing; sequencing was by immunoSEQ multiplex PCR. The profile shows approximately 30,000 clones, approximately 80% of them singletons. Material: peripheral blood, obtained 28 days after the second AZD1222 dose. These receptors were obtained from an adult who received the AZD1222 COVID-19 vaccine.

This chain uses TRBV7-2 with TRBJ2-5; the match to TRBD2 covers 9 bases. The ends lost 1 base at V and 4 bases at J; junction bases unmatched: 7. Germline CDR1 and CDR2: SGHTA and FQGNSA. This CDR3 is built from 16 residues. The CDR3 loop reads CASSLVWAGGPETQYF. The CDR3 region has the DNA TGTGCCAGCAGCTTAGTTTGGGCGGGAGGGCCAGAGACCCAGTACTTC.

In nucleotides, the CDR3 is TGTGCCAGCAGCACCCAAGGTTTCGAGCAGTTCTTC. This sequence encodes CASSTQGFEQFF. The chain employs TRBV9 and TRBJ2-1, with D unclear. V lost 4 bases and J 10 bases, leaving 12 bases between the germline ends. CDR3 length equals 12 residues. CDR1 and CDR2 from the germline V gene are SGDLS and YYNGEE.

The rearrangement uses TRBV30 and TRBJ2-1; 7 positions agree with TRBD2. CDR3 length: 12 residues. The J segment lost 15 bases and the V segment lost 0 bases, leaving 8 bases of the junction unmatched. Germline CDR1 and CDR2: GTSNPN and SVGIG (reference sequence). The CDR3 nucleotides are TGTGCCTGGAGTGTATACGGGGGAGGGCCGTTCTTC. It yields the protein CAWSVYGGGPFF.

The chain joins TRBV10-2 to TRBJ1-2; 7 bases are shared with TRBD1. J lost 4 bases, V lost 2 bases, and 7 bases had no gene match. CDR3 length: 15 amino acids. Per germline, CDR1 WSHSY and CDR2 SAAADI. The CDR3 sequence: CASSETRDRAYGYTF. The CDR3 DNA follows: TGCGCCAGCAGTGAGACTCGTGACAGGGCCTATGGCTACACCTTC.

The V and J genes are TRBV15 and TRBJ1-5, with TRBD1 matching over 7 bases. The trim removed 1 base at V and 7 bases at J, leaving 1 base unmatched. Looked up from germline, CDR1 is LNHNV and CDR2 is YYDKDF (reference sequence). CDR3 length: 13 amino acids. The CDR3 bases are TGTGCCACCAGCAGAGGGGACAGCCAGCCCCAGCATTTT. It translates to CATSRGDSQPQHF.

This clone was detected a few times. The rearrangement joins TRBV10-2 to TRBJ1-1; D gene uncertain. The V and J ends lost 3 bases and 7 bases respectively, with 9 bases between them. CDR3 length equals 12 residues. CDR1 and CDR2 from the germline V gene are WSHSY and SAAADI. CDR3 loop: CASSDRTGEAFF. CDR3 DNA: TGCGCCAGCAGTGACCGGACCGGTGAAGCTTTCTTT.

V and J are TRBV3-1 (or the pseudogene TRBV3-2) and TRBJ1-2, with a weak D call TRBD1 (5 bases). The CDR3 loop spans 16 amino acids. Germline V gene lookup returns CDR1 LGHDT and CDR2 YNNKEL (reference sequence). Trimming stripped 1 base from V and 4 bases from J, with 16 bases between. CDR3: CASSQVGQGKRYGYTF. The CDR3 DNA follows: TGTGCCAGCAGCCAAGTGGGGCAGGGTAAACGCTATGGCTACACCTTC.

This clone was seen a handful of times. This chain links TRBV7-2 with TRBJ2-5; TRBD1 might be the D (6 bases). CDR3 length equals 15 residues. Germline values: CDR1 SGHTA, CDR2 FQGNSA. The V end lost 1 base, the J end lost 2 bases, and 11 bases lay between the germline ends. The CDR3 nucleotides read TGTGCCAGCAGCTTAGGACAGGTCTATCAAGAGACCCAGTACTTC. Its protein is CASSLGQVYQETQYF.

The table lists this clone with a few counts. The chain combines TRBV24-1 with TRBJ1-6; no clear D. The germline V gene has CDR1 KGHDR and CDR2 SFDVKD. CDR3 length: 13 residues. The V end was cut by 7 bases, the J end by 0 bases, with 3 bases between. In nucleotides, the CDR3 is TGTGCCACCAGGAGCTCCTATAATTCACCCCTCCACTTT. As protein: CATRSSYNSPLHF.

This clone was seen just once. The chain uses TRBV5-5 and TRBJ2-5, with TRBD2 matching over 8 bases. Germline values: CDR1 SGHKS, CDR2 YYEKEE (reference sequence). V was pared by 2 bases and J by 2 bases, with 5 bases of the junction left unmatched. The length of the CDR3 is 15 residues. The CDR3 reads CASSFGASGQETQYF. The CDR3 DNA sequence: TGTGCCAGCAGCTTTGGGGCTAGCGGGCAAGAGACCCAGTACTTC.

V gene TRBV5-1 combines with J gene TRBJ2-6; no clear D. Between the trimmed V and J ends, which lost 0 bases and 4 bases, there was a span of 5 bases. This CDR3 spans 14 amino acids. CDR1 and CDR2 (germline): SGHRS, YFSETQ. The CDR3 nucleotides are TGCGCCAGCAGCTTGGACAGAGGGGCCAACGTCCTGACTTTC. It yields the protein CASSLDRGANVLTF.

The rearrangement links TRBV7-9 to TRBJ2-1; no clear D gene. This CDR3 spans 14 amino acids. Trimming pared 6 bases from V and 9 bases from J, leaving 18 bases between. Germline V CDR1 and CDR2: SEHNR, FQNEAQ (reference sequence). CDR3 bases: TGTGCCAGCAGTCCTACCCCCCCGGAGAGTGAGCAGTTCTTC. It codes for CASSPTPPESEQFF.

The chain employs TRBV11-3 and TRBJ2-5; 15 bases agree with TRBD2. The CDR3 has 17 residues. Germline CDR1 is SGHNT and CDR2 is YENEEA. Trimming removed 5 bases from V and 4 bases from J; junction bases left unmatched: 8. In DNA, the CDR3 is TGTGCCAGCAGCCTATGGACTAGCGGGAGGGCCTCAGAGACCCAGTACTTC. Residues: CASSLWTSGRASETQYF.

This clone was observed a single time. The V call is TRBV4-1, the J call TRBJ2-7; D is undetermined. This CDR3 has 13 amino acids. Trimming took 0 bases from V and 7 from J, leaving 10 bases between them. Germline CDR1 MGHRA, CDR2 YSYEKL. CDR3 sequence (DNA): TGCGCCAGCAGCCAAGACTCTGGCGCGGAGCAGTACGTC. Its translation: CASSQDSGAEQYV.

This clone occurred once. The chain combines TRBV18 with TRBJ2-7; TRBD2 matches 7 bases. V shed 5 bases and J 3 bases; nucleotides not matched to a gene: 7. This CDR3 region has 14 residues. The germline V gene encodes CDR1 KGHSH and CDR2 LQKENI. CDR3 DNA sequence: TGTGCCAGCTCATCAGCTCCTAGCGGCTACGAGCAGTACGTC. This sequence encodes CASSSAPSGYEQYV.

This clone is judged medium-sized. V and J are TRBV12-3 or TRBV12-4 and TRBJ1-5, with D perhaps TRBD1 (5 bases). The CDR3 has 13 amino acids. Trimming removed 5 bases from V and 6 bases from J, with 11 bases in between. The CDR3 nucleotides are TGTGCCAGCAGTGGTTGGGGGGGTCAGCCCCAGCATTTT. Translated: CASSGWGGQPQHF.

V gene TRBV30 combines with J gene TRBJ2-3; D uncertain. The V end was cut by 5 bases, the J end by 2 bases, with 5 bases between. Germline CDR1 is GTSNPN and CDR2 is SVGIG (reference sequence). This CDR3 is 11 amino acids long. The chain's CDR3 is CAWAHTDTQYF. CDR3 nucleotides: TGTGCCTGGGCTCACACAGATACGCAGTATTTT.

The chain uses TRBV9 and TRBJ1-6; D is ambiguous. The CDR3 is 15 residues long. The germline CDR1 and CDR2 sequences are SGDLS and YYNGEE. With 4 bases removed from V and 7 bases from J, the gap between germline ends came to 15 bases. The DNA of the CDR3 is TGTGCCAGCAGCCCCAATTGGGGAGGCAATTCACCCCTCCACTTT. The encoded protein is CASSPNWGGNSPLHF.

V and J are TRBV6-2 or TRBV6-3 and TRBJ2-3; no firm D call. CDR1 and CDR2 (germline): MNHEY, SVGEGT. The CDR3 has 15 amino acids. Trimming took off 6 bases at V and 0 bases at J, with 13 bases between the two ends. The CDR3: CASSLTSLSTDTQYF. CDR3 nucleotides: TGTGCCAGCAGCCTAACGAGCCTAAGCACAGATACGCAGTATTTT.

The chain joins TRBV6-5 to TRBJ2-5, with TRBD1 as a possible D gene (6 bases). This CDR3 has 12 amino acids. V lost 2 bases and J 12 bases, leaving 13 bases between the germline ends. Germline V gives CDR1 MNHEY, CDR2 SVGAGI. CDR3 sequence reads: CASSYEIGQKYF. CDR3 DNA: TGTGCCAGCAGTTACGAGATCGGACAGAAGTACTTC.

This chain links TRBV7-9 with TRBJ2-7, with 7 bases lining up with TRBD1. This CDR3 has 14 residues. Germline V CDR1 and CDR2: SEHNR, FQNEAQ (reference sequence). V lost 3 bases, J lost 0 bases, and 2 bases stayed unmatched. In nucleotides, the CDR3 is TGTGCCAGCAGCTTGTGGACAGGCTCCTACGAGCAGTACGTC. Protein sequence: CASSLWTGSYEQYV.

The chain joins TRBV15 to TRBJ2-3; TRBD1 might be the D (9 bases). The CDR3 covers 19 residues. CDR1 and CDR2 from the germline V gene are LNHNV and YYDKDF (reference sequence). The V end lost 3 bases, the J end lost 2 bases, and 24 bases lay between the germline ends. In DNA form, the CDR3 reads TGTGCCACCAGCAGTGACAGGGGGGTAGCGGGAAGAGTCACAGATACGCAGTATTTT. Translating gives CATSSDRGVAGRVTDTQYF.

This clone was recorded a few times. This chain uses TRBV20-1 with TRBJ2-5, with a weak D call TRBD2 (5 bases). Germline V CDR1 and CDR2: DFQATT, SNEGSKA (reference sequence). Trimming took off 3 bases at V and 1 base at J, with 15 bases between the two ends. CDR3 size: 15 residues. As DNA, the CDR3 is TGCAGTGCTAGTCCCTCGGGATTTTCCCAAGAGACCCAGTACTTC. Its translation is CSASPSGFSQETQYF.

The V call is TRBV19, the J call TRBJ2-7, with TRBD1 identical over 9 bases. This CDR3 is built from 14 residues. CDR1 and CDR2 (germline): LNHDA, SQIVND (reference sequence). V lost 9 bases and J lost 2; bases outside the gene matches: 8. In nucleotides, the CDR3 is TGTGCCAGCAGGGTGGGACAGGGACCCTACGAGCAGTACTTC. As protein: CASRVGQGPYEQYF.

This chain connects TRBV5-1 to TRBJ2-5; 7 bases line up with TRBD2. CDR3 size: 14 residues. With 4 bases clipped from V and 2 bases from J, the junction kept 5 bases outside the gene matches. Germline V lookup: CDR1 SGHRS, CDR2 YFSETQ. CDR3 region: CASSLGTKQETQYF. The CDR3 nucleotides read TGCGCCAGCAGCCTCGGGACTAAACAAGAGACCCAGTACTTC.

The chain carries TRBV12-3 or TRBV12-4 and TRBJ1-2; 8 bases are shared with TRBD1. The CDR3 extends over 13 amino acids. Trimming cost V 6 bases and J 4 bases; bases outside gene matches: 4. This CDR3 is CASRNTGGYGYTF. DNA for the CDR3: TGTGCCAGCAGAAACACAGGGGGCTATGGCTACACCTTC.

The chain combines TRBV6-1 with TRBJ2-7; 11 bases are a match to TRBD2. Germline V gene lookup returns CDR1 MNHNS and CDR2 SASEGT. The CDR3 has 15 residues. Unmatched junction bases numbered 6, after V lost 1 base and J lost 7 bases. CDR3 DNA sequence: TGTGCCAGCAGTGAAGATAGCGGGGGGGCGCGGGAGCAGTACTTC. This sequence encodes CASSEDSGGAREQYF.

Here the CDR3 DNA reads TGTGCCAGCACTAGCGGGGGTTATTACGAGCAGTACGTC. Translated: CASTSGGYYEQYV. The J gene is TRBJ2-7, the V gene TRBV28; 10 bases line up with TRBD2. CDR1 and CDR2 from the germline V gene are MDHEN and SYDVKM. V shed 7 bases and J 4 bases; nucleotides not matched to a gene: 4. This CDR3 comprises 13 residues.

The V gene is TRBV6-1, the J gene TRBJ2-7; unclear D gene. With 5 bases removed from V and 2 bases from J, the gap between germline ends came to 7 bases. The germline V gene has CDR1 MNHNS and CDR2 SASEGT. This CDR3 is 12 amino acids long. The DNA of the CDR3 is TGTGCCAGCAGTTCCGCGACCTACGAGCAGTACGTC. Translation gives CASSSATYEQYV.